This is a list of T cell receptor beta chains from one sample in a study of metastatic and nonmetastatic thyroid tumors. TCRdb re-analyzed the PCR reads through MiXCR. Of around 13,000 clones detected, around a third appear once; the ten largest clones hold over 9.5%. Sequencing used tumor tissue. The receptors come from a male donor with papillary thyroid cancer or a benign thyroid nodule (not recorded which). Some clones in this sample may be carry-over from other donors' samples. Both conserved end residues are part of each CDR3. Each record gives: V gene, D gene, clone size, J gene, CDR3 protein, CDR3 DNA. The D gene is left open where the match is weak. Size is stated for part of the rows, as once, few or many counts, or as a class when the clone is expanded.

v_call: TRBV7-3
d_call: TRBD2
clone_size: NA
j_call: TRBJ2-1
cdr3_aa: CASSRLAGGNEQFF
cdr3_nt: TGTGCCAGCAGCCGGCTAGCGGGGGGGAATGAGCAGTTCTTC

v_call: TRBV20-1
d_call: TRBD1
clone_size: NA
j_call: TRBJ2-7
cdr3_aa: CSARDVLTGASYEQYF
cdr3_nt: TGCAGTGCTAGAGACGTATTAACAGGGGCGTCCTACGAGCAGTACTTC

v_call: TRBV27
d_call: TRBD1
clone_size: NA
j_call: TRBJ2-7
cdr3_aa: CASSSPGQGFYEQYF
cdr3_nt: TGTGCCAGCAGTTCTCCGGGACAGGGATTCTACGAGCAGTACTTC

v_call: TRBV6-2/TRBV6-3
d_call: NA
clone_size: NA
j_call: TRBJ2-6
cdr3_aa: CASSRNSGANVLTF
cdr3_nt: TGTGCCAGCAGCCGCAACTCTGGGGCCAACGTCCTGACTTTC

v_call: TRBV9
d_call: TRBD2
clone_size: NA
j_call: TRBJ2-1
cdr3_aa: CASSRTSGSMNEQFF
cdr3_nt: TGTGCCAGCAGCCGGACTAGCGGGAGTATGAATGAGCAGTTCTTC

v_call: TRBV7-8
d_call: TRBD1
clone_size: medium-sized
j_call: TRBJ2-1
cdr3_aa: CASSLSPGWGTGHPRTYNEQFF
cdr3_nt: TGTGCCAGCAGCCTTTCCCCAGGGTGGGGGACAGGGCACCCTAGGACCTACAATGAGCAGTTCTTC

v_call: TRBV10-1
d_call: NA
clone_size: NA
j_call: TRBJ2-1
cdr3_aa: CASSSGTTYNEQFF
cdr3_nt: TGCGCCAGCAGTTCGGGGACAACTTACAATGAGCAGTTCTTC

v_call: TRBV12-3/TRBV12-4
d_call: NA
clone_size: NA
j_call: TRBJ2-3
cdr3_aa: CVSSLTGSGHTQYF
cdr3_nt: TGTGTCAGCAGCCTTACAGGGTCTGGGCATACGCAGTATTTT

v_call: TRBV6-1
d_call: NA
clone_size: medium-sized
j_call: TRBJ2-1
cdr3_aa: CASSEGAGSYNEQFF
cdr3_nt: TGTGCCAGCAGTGAAGGGGCGGGCTCCTACAATGAGCAGTTCTTC

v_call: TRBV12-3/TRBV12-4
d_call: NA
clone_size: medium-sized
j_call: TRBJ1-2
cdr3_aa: CASRKQDSYGYTF
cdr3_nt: TGTGCCAGCAGGAAACAGGATAGCTATGGCTACACCTTC

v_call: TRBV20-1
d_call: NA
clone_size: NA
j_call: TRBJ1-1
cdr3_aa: CSASHQTGIEAFF
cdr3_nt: TGCAGTGCTAGCCATCAGACAGGTATTGAAGCTTTCTTT

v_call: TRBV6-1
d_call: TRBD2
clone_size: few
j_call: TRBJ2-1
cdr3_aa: CASSEEASGGNEQFF
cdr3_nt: TGTGCCAGCAGTGAGGAGGCTAGCGGGGGCAATGAGCAGTTCTTC

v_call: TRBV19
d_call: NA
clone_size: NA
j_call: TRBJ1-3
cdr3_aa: CASNTGSGLSGNTIYF
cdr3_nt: TGTGCCAGTAACACAGGGTCGGGGCTTTCTGGAAACACCATATACTTT

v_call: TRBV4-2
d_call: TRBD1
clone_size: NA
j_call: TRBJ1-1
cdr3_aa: CASSQATGQGNTEAFF
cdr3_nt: TGTGCCAGCAGCCAAGCTACGGGACAGGGGAACACTGAAGCTTTCTTT

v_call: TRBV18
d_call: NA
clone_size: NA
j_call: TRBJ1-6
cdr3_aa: CASSPQSKKAGTLHF
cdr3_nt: TGTGCCAGCTCTCCACAGTCAAAAAAAGCGGGCACCCTCCACTTT

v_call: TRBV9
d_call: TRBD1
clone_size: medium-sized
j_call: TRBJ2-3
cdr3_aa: CASSVMSGQGNTDTQYF
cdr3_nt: TGTGCCAGCAGCGTAATGTCGGGACAGGGGAACACAGATACGCAGTATTTT

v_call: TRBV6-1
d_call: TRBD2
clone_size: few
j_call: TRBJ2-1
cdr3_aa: CASRSGLAVWEQFF
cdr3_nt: TGTGCCAGCAGATCGGGACTAGCGGTTTGGGAGCAGTTCTTC

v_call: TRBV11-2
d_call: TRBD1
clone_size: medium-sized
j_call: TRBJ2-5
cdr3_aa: CASSPPGQAVGGETQYF
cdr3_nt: TGTGCCAGCAGCCCCCCGGGACAGGCAGTCGGGGGAGAGACCCAGTACTTC

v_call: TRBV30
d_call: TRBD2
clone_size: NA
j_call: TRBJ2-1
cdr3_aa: CAWSVIAGGKNEQFF
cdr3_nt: TGTGCCTGGAGTGTAATAGCGGGAGGTAAGAATGAGCAGTTCTTC

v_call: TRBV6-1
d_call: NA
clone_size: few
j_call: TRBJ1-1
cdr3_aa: CRGGVEAFF
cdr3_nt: TGTAGGGGGGGGGTCGAAGCTTTCTTT

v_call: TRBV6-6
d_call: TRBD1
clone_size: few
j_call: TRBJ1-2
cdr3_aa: CASSYSIHGTGGKGYTF
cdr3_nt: TGTGCCAGCAGTTACTCGATCCACGGGACAGGGGGCAAGGGCTACACCTTC

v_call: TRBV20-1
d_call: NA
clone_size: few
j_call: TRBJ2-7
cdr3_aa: CSAAGPSSYEQYF
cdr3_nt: TGCAGTGCTGCCGGGCCCTCCTCCTACGAGCAGTACTTC

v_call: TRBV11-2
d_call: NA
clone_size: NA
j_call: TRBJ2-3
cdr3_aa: CASSSTDTQYF
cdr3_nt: TGTGCCAGCAGCTCTACAGATACGCAGTATTTT

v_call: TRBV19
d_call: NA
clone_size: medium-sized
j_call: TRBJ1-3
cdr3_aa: CAPNIGSQGNTIYF
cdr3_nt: TGTGCCCCCAATATTGGGAGCCAGGGAAACACCATATATTTT

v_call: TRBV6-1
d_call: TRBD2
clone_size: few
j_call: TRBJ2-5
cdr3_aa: CASGAGGGLDTQYF
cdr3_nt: TGTGCCAGCGGGGCGGGAGGAGGCTTGGATACCCAGTACTTC

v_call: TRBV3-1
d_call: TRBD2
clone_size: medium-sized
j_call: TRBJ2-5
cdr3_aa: CASSLPSGKETQYF
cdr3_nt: TGTGCCAGCAGCCTCCCTAGCGGGAAGGAGACCCAGTACTTC

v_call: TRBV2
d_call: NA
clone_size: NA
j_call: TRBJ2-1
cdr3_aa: CASSEWQGGFF
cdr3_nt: TGTGCCAGCAGTGAGTGGCAGGGTGGGTTCTTC